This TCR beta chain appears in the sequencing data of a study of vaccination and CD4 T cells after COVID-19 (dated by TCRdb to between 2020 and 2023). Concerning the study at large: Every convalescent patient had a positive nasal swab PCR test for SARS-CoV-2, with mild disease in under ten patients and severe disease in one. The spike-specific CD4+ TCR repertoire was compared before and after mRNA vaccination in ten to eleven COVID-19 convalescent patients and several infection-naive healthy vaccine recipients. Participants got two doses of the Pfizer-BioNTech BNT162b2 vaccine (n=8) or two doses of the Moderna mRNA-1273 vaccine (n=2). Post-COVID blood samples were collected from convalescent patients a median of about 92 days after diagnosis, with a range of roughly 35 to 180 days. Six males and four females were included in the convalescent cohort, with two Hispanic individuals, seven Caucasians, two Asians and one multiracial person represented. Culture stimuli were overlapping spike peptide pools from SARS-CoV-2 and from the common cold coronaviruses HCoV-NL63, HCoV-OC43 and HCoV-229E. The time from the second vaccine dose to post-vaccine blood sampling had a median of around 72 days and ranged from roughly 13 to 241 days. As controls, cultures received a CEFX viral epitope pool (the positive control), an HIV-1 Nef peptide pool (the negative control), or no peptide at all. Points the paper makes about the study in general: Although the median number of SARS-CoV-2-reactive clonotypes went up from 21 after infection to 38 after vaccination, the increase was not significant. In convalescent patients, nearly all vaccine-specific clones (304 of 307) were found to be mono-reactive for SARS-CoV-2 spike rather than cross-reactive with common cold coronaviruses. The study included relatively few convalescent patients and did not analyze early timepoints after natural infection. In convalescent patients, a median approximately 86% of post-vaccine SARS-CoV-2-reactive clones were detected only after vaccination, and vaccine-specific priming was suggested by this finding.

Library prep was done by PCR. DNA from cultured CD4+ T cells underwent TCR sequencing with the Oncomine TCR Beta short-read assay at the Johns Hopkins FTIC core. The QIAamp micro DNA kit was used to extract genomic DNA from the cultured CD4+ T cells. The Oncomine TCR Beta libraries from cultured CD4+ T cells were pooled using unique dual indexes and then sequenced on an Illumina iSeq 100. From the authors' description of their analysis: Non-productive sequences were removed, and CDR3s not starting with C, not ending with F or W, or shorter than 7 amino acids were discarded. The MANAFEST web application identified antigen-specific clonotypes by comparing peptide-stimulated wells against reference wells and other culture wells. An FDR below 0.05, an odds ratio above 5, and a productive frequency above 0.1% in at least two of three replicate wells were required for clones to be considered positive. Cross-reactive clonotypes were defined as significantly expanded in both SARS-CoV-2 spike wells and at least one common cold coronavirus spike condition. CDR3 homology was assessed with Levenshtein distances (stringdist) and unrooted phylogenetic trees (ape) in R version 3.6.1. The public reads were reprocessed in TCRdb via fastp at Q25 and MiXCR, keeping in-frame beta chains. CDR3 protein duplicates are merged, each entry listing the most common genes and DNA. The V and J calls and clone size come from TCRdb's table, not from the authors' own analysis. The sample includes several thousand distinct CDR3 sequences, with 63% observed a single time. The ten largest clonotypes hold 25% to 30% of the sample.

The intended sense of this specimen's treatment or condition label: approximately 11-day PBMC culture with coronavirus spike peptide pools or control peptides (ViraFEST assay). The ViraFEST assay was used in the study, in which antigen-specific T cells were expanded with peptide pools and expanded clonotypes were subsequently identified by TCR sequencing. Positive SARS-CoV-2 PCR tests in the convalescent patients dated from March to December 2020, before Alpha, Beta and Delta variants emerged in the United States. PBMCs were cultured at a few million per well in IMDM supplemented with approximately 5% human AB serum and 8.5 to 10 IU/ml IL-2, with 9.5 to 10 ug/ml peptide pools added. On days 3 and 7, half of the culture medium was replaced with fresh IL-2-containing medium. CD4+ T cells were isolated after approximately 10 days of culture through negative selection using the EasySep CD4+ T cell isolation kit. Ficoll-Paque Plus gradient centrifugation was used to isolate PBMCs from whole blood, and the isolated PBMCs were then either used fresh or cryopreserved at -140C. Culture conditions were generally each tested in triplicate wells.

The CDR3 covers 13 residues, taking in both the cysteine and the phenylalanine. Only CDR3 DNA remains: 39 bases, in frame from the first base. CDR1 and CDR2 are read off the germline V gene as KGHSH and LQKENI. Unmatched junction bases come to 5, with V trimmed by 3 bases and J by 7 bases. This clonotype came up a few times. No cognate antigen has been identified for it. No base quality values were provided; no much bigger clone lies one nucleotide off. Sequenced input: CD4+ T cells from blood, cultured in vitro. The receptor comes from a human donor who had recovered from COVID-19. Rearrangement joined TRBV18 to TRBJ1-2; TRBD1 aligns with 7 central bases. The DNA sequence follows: TGTGCCAGCTCACCCCCCCGACAGGGTGGCTACACCTTC. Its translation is CASSPPRQGGYTF.